The rows below give T cell receptor beta chains drawn from one sample of a study of blood T cells in healthy people across ages. TCRdb reprocessed the 5' RACE reads via MiXCR and lists one record per CDR3 protein. The repertoire holds around 1.5 million distinct CDR3 sequences, with about 35% as singletons. The sequencing input was blood. All receptors derive from a woman aged 25 to 39 in good health. The CDR3 runs from the conserved cysteine through the conserved F or W. Fields, in order: J gene, clone size, V gene, D gene, CDR3 DNA, CDR3 protein. The D gene is left open where the match is weak. The size field is filled for only some rows; it gives once, few, many or a size class.

J gene: TRBJ1-2
clone size: few
V gene: TRBV4-1
D gene: TRBD1
CDR3 DNA: TGCGCCAGCAGCCATCCCCTTAGGGGGCTTGACGGCTACACCTTC
CDR3 protein: CASSHPLRGLDGYTF

J gene: TRBJ2-1
clone size: .
V gene: TRBV6-1
D gene: .
CDR3 DNA: TGTGCCAGCAAGAAGGGGCCGGGGACCCCGCAAGGGAGTGAGCAGTTCTTC
CDR3 protein: CASKKGPGTPQGSEQFF

J gene: TRBJ1-2
clone size: .
V gene: TRBV4-1
D gene: .
CDR3 DNA: TGCGCCAGCAGCCAAGAAGGGCCTGGCTACACCTTC
CDR3 protein: CASSQEGPGYTF

J gene: TRBJ2-4
clone size: .
V gene: TRBV2
D gene: .
CDR3 DNA: TGTGCCAGCAGTGAGCCTCTCGGAGCCAAAAACATTCAGTACTTC
CDR3 protein: CASSEPLGAKNIQYF

J gene: TRBJ2-1
clone size: .
V gene: TRBV11-3
D gene: TRBD1
CDR3 DNA: TGTGCCAGCAGTTTTGACGGACAGGGGGTCGATGAGCAGTTCTTC
CDR3 protein: CASSFDGQGVDEQFF

J gene: TRBJ2-1
clone size: .
V gene: TRBV29-1
D gene: TRBD1
CDR3 DNA: TGCAGCAACTCTAGGAACACAGGGGAGCGAGGTGAGCAGTTCTTC
CDR3 protein: CSNSRNTGERGEQFF

J gene: TRBJ1-1
clone size: .
V gene: TRBV5-1
D gene: .
CDR3 DNA: TGCGCCAGCAGCAAGGAAACCAGGGGTTTGGGCACTGAAACTTTCTTT
CDR3 protein: CASSKETRGLGTETFF

J gene: TRBJ2-7
clone size: few
V gene: TRBV12-3/TRBV12-4
D gene: .
CDR3 DNA: TGTGCCAGCAGTGCCCTGAGGGCCTCCTACGAGCAGTACTTC
CDR3 protein: CASSALRASYEQYF

J gene: TRBJ2-1
clone size: few
V gene: TRBV7-6
D gene: .
CDR3 DNA: TGTGCCGGCAGTCGGGGGAGCTCCTACAATGAGCAGTTCTTC
CDR3 protein: CAGSRGSSYNEQFF

J gene: TRBJ2-3
clone size: .
V gene: TRBV12-3/TRBV12-4
D gene: TRBD2
CDR3 DNA: TGTGCCAGCAGTCCAACGACTAGCGGGAGGGCCAGGGCGGATACGCAGTATTTT
CDR3 protein: CASSPTTSGRARADTQYF

J gene: TRBJ2-7
clone size: many
V gene: TRBV4-1
D gene: TRBD2
CDR3 DNA: TGCGCCAGCAGCAAACTAGCGGGGGCCTACGAGCAGTACTTC
CDR3 protein: CASSKLAGAYEQYF

J gene: TRBJ2-7
clone size: once
V gene: TRBV25-1
D gene: .
CDR3 DNA: TGTGCCAGCAGTGGCCCAGGGGCAGGGGTGAACTACGAGCAGTACTTC
CDR3 protein: CASSGPGAGVNYEQYF

J gene: TRBJ1-2
clone size: few
V gene: TRBV20-1
D gene: .
CDR3 DNA: TGCAGTGCTAGAGCCACGTACGGGGCGGGTAACTATGGCTACACCTTC
CDR3 protein: CSARATYGAGNYGYTF

J gene: TRBJ2-7
clone size: many
V gene: TRBV29-1
D gene: .
CDR3 DNA: TGCAGCGTTGAGGGCTTCTCCTACGAGCAGTACTTC
CDR3 protein: CSVEGFSYEQYF

J gene: TRBJ2-1
clone size: .
V gene: TRBV27
D gene: TRBD1
CDR3 DNA: TGTGCCAGCAGCCCCGGGACAGAAGGTTACAATGAGCACTTCTTC
CDR3 protein: CASSPGTEGYNEHFF

J gene: TRBJ1-1
clone size: .
V gene: TRBV28
D gene: TRBD1
CDR3 DNA: TGTGCCAGCAGTTTTGCAGGGGGATACACTGAAGCTTTCTTT
CDR3 protein: CASSFAGGYTEAFF

J gene: TRBJ1-1
clone size: .
V gene: TRBV5-1
D gene: TRBD1
CDR3 DNA: TGCGCCAGCTGCCCGACAGGGTTCACTGAAGCTTTCTTT
CDR3 protein: CASCPTGFTEAFF

J gene: TRBJ2-3
clone size: few
V gene: TRBV4-1
D gene: .
CDR3 DNA: TGCGCCAGCAGCCAAGTTCTAGTAGGTCCCCTCGATACGCAGTATTTT
CDR3 protein: CASSQVLVGPLDTQYF

J gene: TRBJ2-3
clone size: .
V gene: TRBV9
D gene: TRBD2
CDR3 DNA: TGTGCCAGCAGCGTAGTCCCAGCGGGAGTCACAGATACGCAGTATTTT
CDR3 protein: CASSVVPAGVTDTQYF

J gene: TRBJ1-1
clone size: .
V gene: TRBV7-9
D gene: .
CDR3 DNA: TGTGCCAGCAGCCCCCGGACACTTGAAGCTTTCTTT
CDR3 protein: CASSPRTLEAFF

J gene: TRBJ2-5
clone size: few
V gene: TRBV3-1
D gene: TRBD1
CDR3 DNA: TGTGCCAGCAGCAACGGGACAGTGATGATCTGGGAGACCCAGTACTTC
CDR3 protein: CASSNGTVMIWETQYF

J gene: TRBJ1-2
clone size: .
V gene: TRBV20-1
D gene: .
CDR3 DNA: TGCAGTGCTAGAAATCGCGACAGGACGAACTATGGCTACACCTTC
CDR3 protein: CSARNRDRTNYGYTF

J gene: TRBJ2-7
clone size: .
V gene: TRBV28
D gene: TRBD2
CDR3 DNA: TGTGCCAGCAGTCCAATCCGGGAGGGATACGAGCAGTACTTC
CDR3 protein: CASSPIREGYEQYF

J gene: TRBJ1-2
clone size: few
V gene: TRBV6-1
D gene: TRBD1
CDR3 DNA: TGTGCCACCGGGGGACAGGGACGCTCCTACACCTTC
CDR3 protein: CATGGQGRSYTF

J gene: TRBJ1-5
clone size: few
V gene: TRBV5-6
D gene: .
CDR3 DNA: TGTGCCAGCAGCTTTGGAGGAGGTGCCAATCAGCCCCAGCATTTT
CDR3 protein: CASSFGGGANQPQHF

J gene: TRBJ2-1
clone size: few
V gene: TRBV6-5
D gene: TRBD2
CDR3 DNA: TGTGCCAGCAGTTACTGGGGGGGTGAGCAGTTCTTC
CDR3 protein: CASSYWGGEQFF

J gene: TRBJ2-5
clone size: few
V gene: TRBV27
D gene: TRBD2
CDR3 DNA: TGTGCCAGCCCACTAGCGGAGGGCGCCCAAGAGACCCAGTACTTC
CDR3 protein: CASPLAEGAQETQYF

J gene: TRBJ2-3
clone size: few
V gene: TRBV9
D gene: .
CDR3 DNA: TGTGCCAGCAGCGTAGCGGCAGGGGGGAGAGATACGCAGTATTTT
CDR3 protein: CASSVAAGGRDTQYF

J gene: TRBJ2-7
clone size: .
V gene: TRBV27
D gene: TRBD2
CDR3 DNA: TGTGCCAGCAGTTCCCCTCCGGGGGGCGAGCAGTACTTC
CDR3 protein: CASSSPPGGEQYF

J gene: TRBJ2-7
clone size: many
V gene: TRBV11-2
D gene: TRBD1
CDR3 DNA: TGTGCCAGCAGCCCGGGGACAGGGGCTTCCTACGAGCAGTACTTC
CDR3 protein: CASSPGTGASYEQYF

J gene: TRBJ2-2
clone size: .
V gene: TRBV7-6
D gene: .
CDR3 DNA: TGTGCCAGCAGCTTACTGACCAGGACCGGGGAGCTGTTTTTT
CDR3 protein: CASSLLTRTGELFF

J gene: TRBJ2-5
clone size: .
V gene: TRBV7-9
D gene: TRBD2
CDR3 DNA: TGTGCCAGCAGCTTTCCAATAGCGGGAGGTCGGGAGACCCAGTACTTC
CDR3 protein: CASSFPIAGGRETQYF

J gene: TRBJ1-2
clone size: .
V gene: TRBV7-9
D gene: .
CDR3 DNA: TGTGCCAGCAGCTCCGTGGACGGGGGACCCTATGGCTACACCTTC
CDR3 protein: CASSSVDGGPYGYTF

J gene: TRBJ1-2
clone size: .
V gene: TRBV27
D gene: .
CDR3 DNA: TGTGCCAGCAGTTTATACGGACAAGATGGCTACACCTTC
CDR3 protein: CASSLYGQDGYTF

J gene: TRBJ1-5
clone size: .
V gene: TRBV7-2
D gene: .
CDR3 DNA: TGTGCCAGCAGCTTAAGTGAGGCATCAACTCAGCATTTT
CDR3 protein: CASSLSEASTQHF

J gene: TRBJ2-1
clone size: .
V gene: TRBV27
D gene: .
CDR3 DNA: TGTGCCAGCTCCCTGGTAGTGACCTACAATGAGCAGTTCTTC
CDR3 protein: CASSLVVTYNEQFF

J gene: TRBJ2-1
clone size: .
V gene: TRBV11-2
D gene: .
CDR3 DNA: TGTGCCAGCAGCTTAGATCTTAGTTCGCATGAGCAGTTCTTC
CDR3 protein: CASSLDLSSHEQFF

J gene: TRBJ2-2
clone size: .
V gene: TRBV13
D gene: .
CDR3 DNA: TGTGCCAGCACCCCAATGGGACGGATAAACACCGGGGAGCTGTTTTTT
CDR3 protein: CASTPMGRINTGELFF

J gene: TRBJ2-1
clone size: .
V gene: TRBV20-1
D gene: TRBD1
CDR3 DNA: TGCAGTGCTAGTCTGTGGGACAGGGGTGAGCAGTTCTTC
CDR3 protein: CSASLWDRGEQFF

J gene: TRBJ2-5
clone size: .
V gene: TRBV20-1
D gene: TRBD2
CDR3 DNA: TGCAGCCTTCAGCGGGAACTGCGGGAGACCCAGTACTTC
CDR3 protein: CSLQRELRETQYF

J gene: TRBJ2-1
clone size: .
V gene: TRBV4-1
D gene: TRBD2
CDR3 DNA: TGCGCCAGCAGCCAGTGGACTAGCGCCCACAATGAGCAGTTCTTC
CDR3 protein: CASSQWTSAHNEQFF

J gene: TRBJ2-7
clone size: .
V gene: TRBV20-1
D gene: TRBD2
CDR3 DNA: TGCAGTGTTCCCCTTGCGGGAGGGTCCTACGAGCAGTACTTC
CDR3 protein: CSVPLAGGSYEQYF

J gene: TRBJ1-5
clone size: few
V gene: TRBV6-1
D gene: .
CDR3 DNA: TGTGCCAGCAGTGAAAGGTATCAGCCCCAGCATTTT
CDR3 protein: CASSERYQPQHF

J gene: TRBJ2-3
clone size: many
V gene: TRBV7-9
D gene: .
CDR3 DNA: TGTGCCAGCAGCTTGGCACAGGGCGCCACAGATACGCAGTATTTT
CDR3 protein: CASSLAQGATDTQYF

J gene: TRBJ2-6
clone size: few
V gene: TRBV19
D gene: .
CDR3 DNA: TGTGCCAGTAGAACAGGGATCTCTGGGGCCAACGTCCTGACTTTC
CDR3 protein: CASRTGISGANVLTF

J gene: TRBJ1-1
clone size: .
V gene: TRBV4-1
D gene: .
CDR3 DNA: TGCGCCAGCAGCCAAGGAGTGATGAACACTGAAGCTTTCTTT
CDR3 protein: CASSQGVMNTEAFF

J gene: TRBJ1-4
clone size: .
V gene: TRBV7-2
D gene: .
CDR3 DNA: TGTGCCAGCAGCTTTACCGGCGGGCTTGAAAAACTGTTTTTT
CDR3 protein: CASSFTGGLEKLFF

J gene: TRBJ2-3
clone size: .
V gene: TRBV10-3
D gene: TRBD2
CDR3 DNA: TGTGCCATCAGTGAGTCCGAAGCGGGAGGCGCAGATACGCAGTATTTT
CDR3 protein: CAISESEAGGADTQYF

J gene: TRBJ2-1
clone size: .
V gene: TRBV6-5
D gene: .
CDR3 DNA: TGTGCCAGCAGTTACTCGTCTAGGGGATCTGAGCAGTTCTTC
CDR3 protein: CASSYSSRGSEQFF